This T cell receptor beta chain comes out of a study of T cells in localized non-small cell lung cancer. Whole-study findings and limits: Longer overall survival was linked to higher blood T cell density. Across samples, adjacent lung featured a median approximately 56 of the top 100 tumor clones. Without multi-region sequencing, intratumor heterogeneity could not be excluded. Among the tissues sampled, uninvolved adjacent lung had the highest T cell clonality, above tumor.

Clones were read by immunoSEQ multiplex PCR, and TCRdb kept only the in-frame ones, dropping some. The data show tens of thousands of clones, more than 75% seen once. V lost 5 bases to trimming and J lost 1 base; unmatched junction nucleotides: 7. Germline V gene lookup returns CDR1 SEHNR and CDR2 FQNEAQ (reference sequence). The CDR3 runs to 15 residues. On this clone: Its antigen is undetermined.

The gene calls are TRBV7-9 and TRBJ1-1; 7 bases match TRBD1. The sample here was peripheral blood, taken before any cancer treatment. This clonotype was obtained from a woman aged 40-69 years with stage I squamous cell lung carcinoma. The DNA for the CDR3 is TGTGCCAGCAGCAGACAGGGAATGGGGAACACTGAAGCTTTCTTT. This sequence encodes CASSRQGMGNTEAFF. The full variable domain, completed using reference TRBV7-9 and TRBJ1-1, is DTGVSQNPRHKITKRGQNVTFRCDPISEHNRLYWYRQTLGQGPEFLTYFQNEAQLEKSRLLSDRFSAERPKGSFSTLEIQRTEQGDSAMYLCASSRQGMGNTEAFFGQGTRLTVV.